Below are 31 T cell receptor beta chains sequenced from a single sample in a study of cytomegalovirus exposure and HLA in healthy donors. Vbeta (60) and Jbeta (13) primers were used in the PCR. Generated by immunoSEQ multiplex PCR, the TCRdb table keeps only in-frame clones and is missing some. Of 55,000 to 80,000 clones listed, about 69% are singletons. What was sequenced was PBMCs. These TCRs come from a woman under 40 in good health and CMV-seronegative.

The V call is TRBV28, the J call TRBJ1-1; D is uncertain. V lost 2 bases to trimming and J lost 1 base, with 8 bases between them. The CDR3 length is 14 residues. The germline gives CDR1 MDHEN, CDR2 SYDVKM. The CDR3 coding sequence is TGTGCCAGCAGTTTACTACCGCCGAACACTGAAGCTTTCTTT. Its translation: CASSLLPPNTEAFF.

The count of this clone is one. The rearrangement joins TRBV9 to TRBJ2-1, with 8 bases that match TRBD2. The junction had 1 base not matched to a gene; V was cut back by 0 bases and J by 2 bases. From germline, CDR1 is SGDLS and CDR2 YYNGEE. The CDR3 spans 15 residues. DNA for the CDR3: TGTGCCAGCAGCGTAGTAGCGGGACCCTACAATGAGCAGTTCTTC. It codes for CASSVVAGPYNEQFF.

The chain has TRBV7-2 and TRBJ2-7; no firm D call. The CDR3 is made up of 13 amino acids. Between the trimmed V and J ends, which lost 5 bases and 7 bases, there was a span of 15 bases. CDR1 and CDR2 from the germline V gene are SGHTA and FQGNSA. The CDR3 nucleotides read TGTGCCAGCAGCCCAGGACCGCACTGGGAGCAGTACGTC. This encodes CASSPGPHWEQYV.

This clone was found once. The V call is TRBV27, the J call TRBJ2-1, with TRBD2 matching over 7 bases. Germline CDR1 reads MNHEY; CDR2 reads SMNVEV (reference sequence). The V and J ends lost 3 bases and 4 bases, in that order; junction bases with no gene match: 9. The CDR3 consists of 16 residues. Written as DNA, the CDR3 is TGTGCCAGCAGTTTGCGCCCGGGGGGAAGGTACAATGAGCAGTTCTTC. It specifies CASSLRPGGRYNEQFF.

DNA of the CDR3: TGTGCCTGGAGGCTCTATAATGAGCAGTTCTTC. It is translated as CAWRLYNEQFF. The chain carries TRBV30 and TRBJ2-1; D unclear. There are 11 residues in the CDR3. The V end was cut by 3 bases, the J end by 7 bases, with 7 bases between. Germline-derived CDR1 and CDR2 are GTSNPN and SVGIG (reference sequence).

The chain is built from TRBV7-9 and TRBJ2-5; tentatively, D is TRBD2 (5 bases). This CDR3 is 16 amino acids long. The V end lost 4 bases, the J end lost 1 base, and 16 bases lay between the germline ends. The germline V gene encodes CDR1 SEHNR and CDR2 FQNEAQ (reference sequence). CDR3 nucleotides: TGTGCCAGCAGCTCCGCGGGTAGCGCCCTCCAAGAGACCCAGTACTTC. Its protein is CASSSAGSALQETQYF.

The CDR3 DNA follows: TGTGCCAGCAGCAAATTAAGGACAGGGGCCGTCTCAAACACCATATATTTT. It translates to CASSKLRTGAVSNTIYF. V usage is TRBV21-1 and J usage is TRBJ1-3; TRBD1, the D gene given by the table, was not confirmed from the DNA. TRBV21-1 is shown as a pseudogene. This CDR3 has 17 amino acids.

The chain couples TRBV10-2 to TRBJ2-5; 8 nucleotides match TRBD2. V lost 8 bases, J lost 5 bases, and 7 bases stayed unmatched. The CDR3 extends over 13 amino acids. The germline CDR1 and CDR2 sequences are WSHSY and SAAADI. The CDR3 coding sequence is TGCGCCAGCCTGAAGAGCGGGAGTGAGACCCAGTACTTC. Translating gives CASLKSGSETQYF.

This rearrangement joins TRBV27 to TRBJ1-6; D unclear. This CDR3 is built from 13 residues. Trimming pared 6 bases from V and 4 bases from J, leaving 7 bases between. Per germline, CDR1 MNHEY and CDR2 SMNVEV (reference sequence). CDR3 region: CASSLQYNSPLHF. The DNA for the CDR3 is TGTGCCAGCAGCCTACAGTATAATTCACCCCTCCACTTT.

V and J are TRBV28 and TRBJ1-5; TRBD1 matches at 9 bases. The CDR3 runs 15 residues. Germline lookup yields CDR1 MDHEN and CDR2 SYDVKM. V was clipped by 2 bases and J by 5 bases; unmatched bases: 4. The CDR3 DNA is TGTGCCAGCAGTTTACGGACAGGGGTGGATCAGCCCCAGCATTTT. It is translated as CASSLRTGVDQPQHF.

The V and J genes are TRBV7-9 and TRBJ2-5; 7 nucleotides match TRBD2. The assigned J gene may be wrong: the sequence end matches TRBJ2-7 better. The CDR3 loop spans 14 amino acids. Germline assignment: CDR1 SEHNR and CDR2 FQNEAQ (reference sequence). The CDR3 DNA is TGTGCCAGCGCCGACGGACTAGTAGGCTACGAGCAGTACTTC. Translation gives CASADGLVGYEQYF.

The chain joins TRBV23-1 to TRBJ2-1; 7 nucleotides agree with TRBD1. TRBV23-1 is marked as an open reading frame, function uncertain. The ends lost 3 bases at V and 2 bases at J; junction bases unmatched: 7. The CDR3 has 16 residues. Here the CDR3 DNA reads TGCGCCAGCAGTCAGGACTGGGACAGCGCCTACAATGAGCAGTTCTTC. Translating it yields CASSQDWDSAYNEQFF.

The CDR3: CSVSRGMNTEAFF. The CDR3 nucleotides read TGCAGCGTTTCGCGCGGCATGAACACTGAAGCTTTCTTT. The V gene is TRBV29-1, the J gene TRBJ1-1; D is uncertain. The CDR3 length is 13 residues. Trimming removed 5 bases from V and 0 bases from J, with 10 bases in between. Germline V gene sequence: CDR1 SQVTM, CDR2 ANQGSEA.

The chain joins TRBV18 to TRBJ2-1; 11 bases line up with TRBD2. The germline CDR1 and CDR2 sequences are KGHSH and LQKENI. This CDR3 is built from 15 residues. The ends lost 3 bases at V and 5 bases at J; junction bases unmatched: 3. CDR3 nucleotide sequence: TGTGCCAGCTCACCGACTAGCGGGATAGACAATGAGCAGTTCTTC. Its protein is CASSPTSGIDNEQFF.

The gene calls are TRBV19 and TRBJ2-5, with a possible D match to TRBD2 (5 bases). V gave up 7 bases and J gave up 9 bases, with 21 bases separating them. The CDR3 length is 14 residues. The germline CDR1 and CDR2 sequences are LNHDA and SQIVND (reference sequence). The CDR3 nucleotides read TGTGCCAGTAATAGAGGGATGCAGGCAGTGCCCCAGTACTTC. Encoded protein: CASNRGMQAVPQYF.

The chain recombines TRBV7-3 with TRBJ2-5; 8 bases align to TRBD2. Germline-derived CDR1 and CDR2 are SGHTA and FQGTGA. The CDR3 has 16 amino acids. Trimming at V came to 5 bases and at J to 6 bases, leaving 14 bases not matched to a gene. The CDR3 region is CASSADTGRGGKTQYF. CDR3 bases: TGTGCCAGCAGCGCCGACACCGGGAGGGGCGGGAAGACCCAGTACTTC.

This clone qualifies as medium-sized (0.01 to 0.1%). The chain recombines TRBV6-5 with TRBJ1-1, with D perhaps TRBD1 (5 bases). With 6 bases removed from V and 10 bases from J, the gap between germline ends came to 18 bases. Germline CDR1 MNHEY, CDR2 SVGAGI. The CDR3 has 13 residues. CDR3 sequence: CASRTLGEVVAFF. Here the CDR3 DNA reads TGTGCCAGCAGAACCCTAGGGGAGGTGGTAGCTTTCTTT.

The CDR3 sequence: CASSPGLAGGDTGELFF. The DNA for the CDR3 is TGCGCCAGCAGCCCGGGACTAGCGGGAGGCGACACCGGGGAGCTGTTTTTT. V gene TRBV5-1 combines with J gene TRBJ2-2; 15 bases align to TRBD2. The germline V gene has CDR1 SGHRS and CDR2 YFSETQ. With 4 bases clipped from V and 3 bases from J, the junction kept 4 bases outside the gene matches. The CDR3 loop spans 17 amino acids.

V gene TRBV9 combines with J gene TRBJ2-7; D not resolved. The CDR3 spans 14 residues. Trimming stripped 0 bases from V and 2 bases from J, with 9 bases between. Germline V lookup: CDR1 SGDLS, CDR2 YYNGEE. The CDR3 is CASSVDYSAYEQYF. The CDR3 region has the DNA TGTGCCAGCAGCGTAGATTACAGTGCCTACGAGCAGTACTTC.

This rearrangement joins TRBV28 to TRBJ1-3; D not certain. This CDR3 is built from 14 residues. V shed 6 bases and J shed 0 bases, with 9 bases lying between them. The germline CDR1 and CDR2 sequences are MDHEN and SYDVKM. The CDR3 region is CASSLPLSGNTIYF. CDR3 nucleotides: TGTGCCAGCAGCCTCCCCCTCTCTGGAAACACCATATATTTT.

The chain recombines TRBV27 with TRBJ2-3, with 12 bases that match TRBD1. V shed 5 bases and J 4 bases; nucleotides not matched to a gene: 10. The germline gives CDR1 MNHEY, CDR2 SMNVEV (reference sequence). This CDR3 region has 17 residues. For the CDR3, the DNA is TGTGCCAGCAGTCCTACCTCCGGGACAGGGGGCCCAGATACGCAGTATTTT. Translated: CASSPTSGTGGPDTQYF.

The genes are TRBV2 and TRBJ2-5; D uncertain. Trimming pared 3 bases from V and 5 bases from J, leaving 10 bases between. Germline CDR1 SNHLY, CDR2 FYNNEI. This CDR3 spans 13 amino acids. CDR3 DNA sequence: TGTGCCAGCAGTGATTCGGAGTTGGAGACCCAGTACTTC. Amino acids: CASSDSELETQYF.

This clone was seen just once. The CDR3 loop is CASSLEGWGGTAYEQYV. DNA of the CDR3: TGTGCCAGCAGCTTAGAGGGGTGGGGTGGGACAGCCTACGAGCAGTACGTC. The gene calls are TRBV7-2 and TRBJ2-7; 7 nucleotides agree with TRBD1. V was pared by 1 base and J by 2 bases, with 11 bases of the junction left unmatched. Germline V CDR1 and CDR2: SGHTA, FQGNSA. This CDR3 is built from 17 residues.

The CDR3 spells CASSETGLIVDYGYTF. The CDR3 region has the DNA TGTGCCAGCAGCGAAACGGGACTAATAGTTGACTATGGCTACACCTTC. V and J are TRBV6-1 and TRBJ1-2, with a possible D match to TRBD1 (5 bases). Looked up from germline, CDR1 is MNHNS and CDR2 is SASEGT. The V gene lost 6 bases and the J gene lost 3 bases, with 20 bases spanning the gap. CDR3 length: 16 residues.

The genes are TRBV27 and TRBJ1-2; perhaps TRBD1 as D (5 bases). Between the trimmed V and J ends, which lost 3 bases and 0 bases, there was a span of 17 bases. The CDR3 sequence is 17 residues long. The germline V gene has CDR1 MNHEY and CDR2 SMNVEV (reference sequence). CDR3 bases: TGTGCCAGCAGTTTTCGAAGGGGATTTGATGCTAACTATGGCTACACCTTC. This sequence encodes CASSFRRGFDANYGYTF.

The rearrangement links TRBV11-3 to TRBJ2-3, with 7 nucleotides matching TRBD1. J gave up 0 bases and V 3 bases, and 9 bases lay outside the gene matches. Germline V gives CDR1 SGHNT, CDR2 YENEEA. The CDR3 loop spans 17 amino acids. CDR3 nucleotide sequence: TGTGCCAGCAGCTTTCCCGGGACAGACTCTAGCACAGATACGCAGTATTTT. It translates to CASSFPGTDSSTDTQYF.

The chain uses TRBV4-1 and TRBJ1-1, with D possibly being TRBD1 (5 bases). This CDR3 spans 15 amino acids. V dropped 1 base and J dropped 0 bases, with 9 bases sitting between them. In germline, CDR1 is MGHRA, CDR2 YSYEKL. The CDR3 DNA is TGCGCCAGCAGCCAAGGGAGACAGATGAACACTGAAGCTTTCTTT. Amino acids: CASSQGRQMNTEAFF.

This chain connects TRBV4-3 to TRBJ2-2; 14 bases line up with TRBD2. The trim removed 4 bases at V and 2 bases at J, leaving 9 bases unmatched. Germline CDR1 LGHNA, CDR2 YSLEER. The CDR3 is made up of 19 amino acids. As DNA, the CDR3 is TGCGCCAGCAGCCGAAAGACTAGCGGGGGGGATACCAACACCGGGGAGCTGTTTTTT. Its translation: CASSRKTSGGDTNTGELFF.

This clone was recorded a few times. The CDR3 DNA is TGCGCCAGCAGCCAGTCTCCGGGACTAACCTCGTACAATGAGCAGTTCTTC. This codes for CASSQSPGLTSYNEQFF. The rearrangement links TRBV4-3 to TRBJ2-1; 7 nucleotides align to TRBD2. Per the germline V gene, CDR1 is LGHNA and CDR2 is YSLEER. V was pared by 3 bases and J by 4 bases, with 12 bases of the junction left unmatched. This CDR3 is 17 amino acids long.

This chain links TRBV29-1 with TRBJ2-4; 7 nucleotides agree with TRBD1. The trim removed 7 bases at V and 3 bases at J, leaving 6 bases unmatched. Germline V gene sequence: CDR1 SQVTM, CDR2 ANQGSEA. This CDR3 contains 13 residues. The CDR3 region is CSAGRTGKNIQYF. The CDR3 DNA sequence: TGCAGCGCCGGACGGACAGGCAAAAACATTCAGTACTTC.

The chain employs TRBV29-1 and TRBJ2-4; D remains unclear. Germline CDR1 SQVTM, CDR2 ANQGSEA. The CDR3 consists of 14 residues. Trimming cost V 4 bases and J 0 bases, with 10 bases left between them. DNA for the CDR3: TGCAGCGTTGTTGGCGGAATAGCCAAAAACATTCAGTACTTC. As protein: CSVVGGIAKNIQYF. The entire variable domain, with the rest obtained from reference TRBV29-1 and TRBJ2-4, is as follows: SAVISQKPSRDICQRGTSLTIQCQVDSQVTMMFWYRQQPGQSLTLIATANQGSEATYESGFVIDKFPISRPNLTFSTLTVSNMSPEDSSIYLCSVVGGIAKNIQYFGAGTRLSVL.